A single sample is the source of the 27 T cell receptor beta chains below, sequenced in a study of blood T cell repertoires in COVID-19. Measured with immunoSEQ multiplex PCR; TCRdb has only the in-frame clones, and not every one. This sample has 150,000 to 200,000 clones, with around 83% found just once. Sequencing was performed on peripheral blood. The receptor set was obtained from a woman aged 45-60 years with COVID-19, enrolled during active disease.

This clone was seen a handful of times. The chain carries TRBV30 and TRBJ1-5, with 8 bases aligning to TRBD1. The germline CDR1 and CDR2 sequences are GTSNPN and SVGIG (reference sequence). The CDR3 consists of 13 residues. V lost 5 bases to trimming and J lost 2 bases; unmatched junction nucleotides: 2. The CDR3 spells CAWGGQGNQPQHF. The CDR3 region has the DNA TGTGCCTGGGGGGGACAGGGCAATCAGCCCCAGCATTTT.

The chain joins TRBV4-3 to TRBJ1-6; D remains unclear. Germline loops: CDR1 LGHNA, CDR2 YSLEER. The V gene lost 0 bases and the J gene lost 10 bases, with 13 bases spanning the gap. This CDR3 is 15 amino acids long. The CDR3 protein is CASSQDSGARSPLHF. The CDR3 nucleotides read TGCGCCAGCAGCCAAGACAGCGGAGCACGGTCACCCCTCCACTTT.

This chain connects TRBV15 to TRBJ1-5; TRBD1 is a possible D gene (6 bases). The germline V and J ends were trimmed by 0 bases and 11 bases, with 17 bases remaining between them. Germline CDR1 LNHNV, CDR2 YYDKDF (reference sequence). This CDR3 region has 15 residues. CDR3 DNA: TGTGCCACCAGCAGAGATTTTGACAGGTGGTCAGCCCAGCATTTT. Translating gives CATSRDFDRWSAQHF.

This rearrangement joins TRBV11-1 to TRBJ1-6; 8 nucleotides agree with TRBD1. With 3 bases clipped from V and 8 bases from J, the junction kept 3 bases outside the gene matches. The CDR3 spans 14 residues. Germline V gives CDR1 SGHAT, CDR2 FQDESV (reference sequence). The CDR3 loop is CASSFDRGYSPLHF. In DNA form, the CDR3 reads TGTGCCAGCAGCTTTGACAGGGGTTATTCACCCCTCCACTTT.

Only a few counts were recorded for this clone. The genes are TRBV4-1 and TRBJ2-7; the match to TRBD1 covers 8 bases. Trimming took 4 bases from V and 2 from J; bases not matched to a gene: 7. CDR1 MGHRA and CDR2 YSYEKL come from the germline V gene. CDR3 length: 15 residues. The CDR3 protein is CASSRMTGDPYEQYF. CDR3 bases: TGCGCCAGCAGCCGCATGACAGGGGACCCCTACGAGCAGTACTTC.

This chain uses TRBV28 with TRBJ1-2; tentatively, D is TRBD1 (6 bases). CDR1 and CDR2 (germline): MDHEN, SYDVKM. V lost 7 bases and J 4 bases, leaving 13 bases between the germline ends. CDR3 length: 13 residues. CDR3 sequence reads: CASNPDRPYGYTF. CDR3 in DNA: TGTGCCAGCAACCCGGACAGACCCTATGGCTACACCTTC.

The J gene is TRBJ1-2, the V gene TRBV9; 9 bases match TRBD1. V trimming: 3 bases; J trimming: 0 bases; junction bases outside the gene matches: 9. Germline values: CDR1 SGDLS, CDR2 YYNGEE. This CDR3 has 17 residues. CDR3 loop: CASSGTGTGLTNYGYTF. The CDR3, as DNA: TGTGCCAGCAGCGGAACCGGGACAGGGCTCACTAACTATGGCTACACCTTC. The full variable domain, completed using reference TRBV9 and TRBJ1-2, is DSGVTQTPKHLITATGQRVTLRCSPRSGDLSVYWYQQSLDQGLQFLIQYYNGEERAKGNILERFSAQQFPDLHSELNLSSLELGDSALYFCASSGTGTGLTNYGYTFGSGTRLTVV.

V and J are TRBV5-4 and TRBJ1-4, with D tentatively TRBD1 (6 bases). The V and J ends lost 3 bases and 8 bases respectively, with 14 bases between them. Germline lookup yields CDR1 SGHNT and CDR2 YYREEE (reference sequence). The CDR3 consists of 14 residues. The CDR3 bases are TGTGCCAGCAGCTCCCAGGGGACGGGCGAAAAACTGTTTTTT. Translated, it gives CASSSQGTGEKLFF. The variable domain in full, with the rest retrieved from reference TRBV5-4 and TRBJ1-4, is ETGVTQSPTHLIKTRGQQVTLRCSSQSGHNTVSWYQQALGQGPQFIFQYYREEENGRGNFPPRFSGLQFPNYSSELNVNALELDDSALYLCASSSQGTGEKLFFGSGTQLSVL.

The V and J genes are TRBV5-5 and TRBJ2-7, with 8 positions matching TRBD2. The CDR3 has 16 amino acids. V trimming: 4 bases; J trimming: 0 bases; junction bases outside the gene matches: 9. CDR1 is SGHKS, CDR2 YYEKEE, per germline (reference sequence). The CDR3 here is CASSPYAGGSSYEQYF. In DNA, the CDR3 is TGTGCCAGCAGCCCCTACGCGGGGGGATCCTCCTACGAGCAGTACTTC.

The chain combines TRBV11-3 with TRBJ1-1; 10 bases fit TRBD1. After removal of 3 bases from V and 3 bases from J, the junction contained 10 bases not matched to a gene. The CDR3 extends over 17 amino acids. CDR1 and CDR2 (germline): SGHNT, YENEEA. CDR3 sequence reads: CASSFWSGQGRDTEAFF. The CDR3, as DNA: TGTGCCAGCAGCTTCTGGTCGGGACAGGGGAGGGACACTGAAGCTTTCTTT.

The V and J genes are TRBV6-5 and TRBJ2-5, with 9 bases that match TRBD1. With 6 bases clipped from V and 5 bases from J, the junction kept 4 bases outside the gene matches. There are 13 residues in the CDR3. Germline V gene sequence: CDR1 MNHEY, CDR2 SVGAGI. CDR3 loop: CASRQGAGETQYF. As DNA, the CDR3 is TGTGCCAGCAGACAGGGGGCCGGGGAGACCCAGTACTTC.

The chain couples TRBV29-1 to TRBJ2-5; 11 nucleotides agree with TRBD1. Per the germline V gene, CDR1 is SQVTM and CDR2 is ANQGSEA. The CDR3 spans 13 residues. V lost 4 bases, J lost 5 bases, and 3 bases stayed unmatched. CDR3 coding DNA: TGCAGCGTTGCGGGACAGGGGGGCGAGACCCAGTACTTC. It yields the protein CSVAGQGGETQYF. The full variable domain, its missing parts supplied by reference TRBV29-1 and TRBJ2-5, is SAVISQKPSRDICQRGTSLTIQCQVDSQVTMMFWYRQQPGQSLTLIATANQGSEATYESGFVIDKFPISRPNLTFSTLTVSNMSPEDSSIYLCSVAGQGGETQYFGPGTRLLVL.

V gene TRBV7-2 combines with J gene TRBJ2-5, with 9 positions matching TRBD2. Per germline, CDR1 SGHTA and CDR2 FQGNSA. The CDR3 has 17 amino acids. Trimming at V came to 3 bases and at J to 5 bases, leaving 13 bases not matched to a gene. CDR3 sequence: CASSFYLAGAGTETQYF. Written as DNA, the CDR3 is TGTGCCAGCAGCTTCTATTTAGCGGGGGCCGGGACGGAGACCCAGTACTTC.

This chain uses TRBV19 with TRBJ2-5, with 8 bases lining up with TRBD2. The J segment lost 5 bases and the V segment lost 6 bases, leaving 5 bases of the junction unmatched. This CDR3 has 13 residues. Per germline, CDR1 LNHDA and CDR2 SQIVND (reference sequence). The CDR3 coding sequence is TGTGCCAGTAGGAGCGGGGGAATGGAGACCCAGTACTTC. The encoded protein is CASRSGGMETQYF.

The V gene is TRBV19, the J gene TRBJ2-1; 10 positions agree with TRBD1. Per the germline V gene, CDR1 is LNHDA and CDR2 is SQIVND (reference sequence). The CDR3 spans 16 residues. V was clipped by 4 bases and J by 7 bases; unmatched bases: 10. The CDR3: CASSRGEGQGINEQFF. DNA of the CDR3: TGTGCCAGTAGTAGGGGGGAGGGACAGGGGATAAATGAGCAGTTCTTC.

CDR3 loop: CASGKGGPDTQYF. The DNA of the CDR3 is TGTGCTAGTGGTAAGGGGGGGCCGGATACGCAGTATTTT. J is TRBJ2-3 and V is TRBV12-5; D possibly corresponds to TRBD2 (7 bases). With 5 bases removed from V and 6 bases from J, the gap between germline ends came to 12 bases. The germline V gene encodes CDR1 LGHNT and CDR2 FRNRAP. CDR3 size: 13 residues.

The J gene is TRBJ1-5, the V gene TRBV24-1; maybe TRBD1 (6 bases). Germline V gene sequence: CDR1 KGHDR, CDR2 SFDVKD. The CDR3 is 17 residues long. The ends were cut back, 8 bases at V and 5 bases at J, with 24 bases in the middle. The CDR3 region is CATTTSWTVGVYQPQHF. In nucleotides, the CDR3 is TGTGCCACCACCACGAGCTGGACAGTGGGGGTATATCAGCCCCAGCATTTT.

The V gene is TRBV4-2, the J gene TRBJ2-1; a weak D match, TRBD2 (6 bases). Trimming cost V 4 bases and J 3 bases, with 7 bases left between them. The CDR3 extends over 13 amino acids. Germline lookup yields CDR1 LGHNA and CDR2 YNFKEQ. The CDR3 DNA follows: TGTGCCAGCAGCCGTAGCGGCTACAATGAGCAGTTCTTC. This sequence encodes CASSRSGYNEQFF.

The rearrangement uses TRBV6-5 and TRBJ1-1; the match to TRBD1 covers 7 bases. This CDR3 spans 16 amino acids. Trimming cost V 4 bases and J 7 bases; bases outside gene matches: 15. Germline values: CDR1 MNHEY, CDR2 SVGAGI. The CDR3 is CASSSRYGQAKNEAFF. DNA for the CDR3: TGTGCCAGCAGTTCTCGGTACGGACAGGCCAAAAATGAAGCTTTCTTT.

The V and J genes are TRBV5-1 and TRBJ1-5; weak D call: TRBD1 (5 bases). CDR3 size: 16 residues. V dropped 4 bases and J dropped 6 bases, with 20 bases sitting between them. CDR1 is SGHRS, CDR2 YFSETQ, per germline. Written as DNA, the CDR3 is TGCGCCAGCAGCCCCCCCGGGGGGGAAGCATCTCAGCCCCAGCATTTT. This gives the protein CASSPPGGEASQPQHF.

In this sample, this clone turned up once. V is TRBV5-5 and J is TRBJ1-1; D might be TRBD1 (5 bases). Germline CDR1 is SGHKS and CDR2 is YYEKEE (reference sequence). The germline V and J ends were trimmed by 5 bases and 4 bases, with 12 bases remaining between them. CDR3 length equals 13 residues. This CDR3 is CASRNLGGTEAFF. The CDR3 nucleotides are TGTGCCAGCAGAAACCTGGGGGGCACTGAAGCTTTCTTT.

The rearrangement uses TRBV2 and TRBJ2-7; D remains ambiguous. Germline V gene lookup returns CDR1 SNHLY and CDR2 FYNNEI. The CDR3 is made up of 11 amino acids. The ends were cut back, 4 bases at V and 7 bases at J, with 8 bases in the middle. The CDR3 nucleotides read TGTGCCAGCAGTGCGACACATGAGCAGTACTTC. This translates into CASSATHEQYF.

The chain combines TRBV6-1 with TRBJ1-3, with a weak D call TRBD1 (5 bases). Trimming removed 6 bases at V and 3 bases at J, with 12 bases between. Germline CDR1 and CDR2: MNHNS and SASEGT. CDR3 length: 14 amino acids. In DNA, the CDR3 is TGTGCCAGCAGAGCCAGGGAGGGTGGAAACACCATATATTTT. Amino acid sequence: CASRAREGGNTIYF.

This clone was recorded many times. This chain connects TRBV11-3 to TRBJ2-2, with D tentatively TRBD1 (6 bases). The CDR3 has 13 amino acids. Deletions cut 6 bases from V and 6 bases from J, with 11 bases between. Germline CDR1 reads SGHNT; CDR2 reads YENEEA. The CDR3 bases are TGTGCCAGCAGGTTTCAGGGGCCCGGGGAGCTGTTTTTT. This gives the protein CASRFQGPGELFF.

This clone was observed a single time. Here the CDR3 reads CSVAGGPYEQYF. The CDR3 DNA sequence: TGCAGCGTGGCGGGCGGCCCCTACGAGCAGTACTTC. The gene calls are TRBV29-1 and TRBJ2-7, with D perhaps matching TRBD2 (5 bases). CDR1 is SQVTM, CDR2 ANQGSEA, per germline. This CDR3 is 12 amino acids long. Trimming left V 6 bases short and J 2 bases short, with 11 bases between.

The chain joins TRBV25-1 to TRBJ1-1; D remains ambiguous. CDR3 length: 16 amino acids. Germline assignment: CDR1 MGHDK and CDR2 SYGVNS. With 1 base removed from V and 10 bases from J, the gap between germline ends came to 22 bases. The CDR3 nucleotides read TGTGCCAGCAGTGAATTAAGGCCCCCTGTCTGCGAGGTAGCTTTCTTT. It yields the protein CASSELRPPVCEVAFF.

The V and J genes are TRBV6-1 and TRBJ1-1, with a weak D call TRBD1 (6 bases). V dropped 2 bases and J dropped 4 bases, with 8 bases sitting between them. The length of the CDR3 is 13 residues. In germline, CDR1 is MNHNS, CDR2 SASEGT. The CDR3: CASSEQGITEAFF. In DNA, the CDR3 is TGTGCCAGCAGTGAACAGGGGATCACTGAAGCTTTCTTT.